These 25 T cell receptor beta chains originate from one sample sequenced in a study of cytomegalovirus exposure and HLA in healthy donors. The PCR made use of 60 Vbeta and 13 Jbeta primers. Assay used: immunoSEQ multiplex PCR; TCRdb lists only in-frame clones, some missing. The sample has around 250,000 clones, about 81% seen once. Sequencing was done on a sample of PBMCs. Receptors were obtained from a woman aged 60-75 years in good health and CMV-seropositive.

The chain recombines TRBV7-6 with TRBJ2-7, with TRBD1 as a possible D gene (5 bases). The CDR3 has 12 residues. Trimming removed 2 bases at V and 5 bases at J, with 7 bases between. CDR1 is SGHVS and CDR2 is FNYEAQ in the germline V gene. CDR3 residues: CASSLRGHEQYF. The CDR3, as DNA: TGTGCCAGCAGCTTAAGGGGCCACGAGCAGTACTTC.

About this clone: At one end the junction does not follow the germline gene, possibly because of a read error. V gene TRBV11-2 combines with J gene TRBJ2-7, with 11 bases matching TRBD2. The V gene's germline CDR1 is SGHAT and CDR2 FQNNGV. CDR3 size: 14 residues. The CDR3 protein is CVSGTGTSGHEQYF. For the CDR3, the DNA is TGTGTCAGCGGAACCGGGACTAGCGGCCACGAGCAGTACTTC.

V gene TRBV4-1 combines with J gene TRBJ1-6, with TRBD1 matching over 8 bases. Germline loops: CDR1 MGHRA, CDR2 YSYEKL. This CDR3 has 14 residues. J gave up 7 bases and V 1 base, and 0 bases lay outside the gene matches. The CDR3 here is CASSQGQGNSPLHF. In DNA form, the CDR3 reads TGCGCCAGCAGCCAAGGACAGGGGAATTCACCCCTCCACTTT.

CDR3 in DNA: TGTGCCAGCAGCAAACTCCTTTACGAGCAGTACTTC. Its protein is CASSKLLYEQYF. The chain employs TRBV28 and TRBJ2-7, with D uncertain. The CDR3 length is 12 residues. V lost 6 bases, J lost 4 bases, and 10 bases lay in between. Germline CDR1 and CDR2: MDHEN and SYDVKM.

The genes are TRBV29-1 and TRBJ2-5; TRBD1 matches 7 bases. V lost 6 bases to trimming and J lost 5 bases; unmatched junction nucleotides: 9. CDR3 size: 13 residues. In germline, CDR1 is SQVTM, CDR2 ANQGSEA. The CDR3 sequence: CSVDTGVGETQYF. The CDR3 DNA follows: TGCAGCGTCGATACAGGGGTCGGGGAGACCCAGTACTTC.

A single count supports this clone. The V and J genes are TRBV6-1 and TRBJ2-1; D unclear. Germline loops: CDR1 MNHNS, CDR2 SASEGT. Trimming took 6 bases from V and 9 from J, leaving 12 bases between them. This CDR3 has 12 amino acids. The CDR3 protein is CASSESWSEQFF. The CDR3 DNA reads TGTGCCAGCAGCGAATCCTGGAGTGAGCAGTTCTTC.

This clone was picked up a small number of times. The chain joins TRBV28 to TRBJ2-7; maybe TRBD2 (5 bases). Germline lookup yields CDR1 MDHEN and CDR2 SYDVKM. CDR3 length: 18 amino acids. Trimming shortened V by 6 bases and J by 3 bases, and 27 bases separated the two germline ends. This CDR3 reads CASRSIGRGTRLLYEQYF. CDR3 in DNA: TGTGCCAGCAGGAGTATAGGACGGGGTACCCGCCTTCTCTACGAGCAGTACTTC.

This chain connects TRBV19 to TRBJ1-5, with a weak D call TRBD1 (5 bases). The CDR3 has 17 amino acids. The ends were cut back, 6 bases at V and 0 bases at J, with 18 bases in the middle. CDR1 is LNHDA and CDR2 is SQIVND in the germline V gene (reference sequence). CDR3 coding DNA: TGTGCCAGTAGCCTTCGGACAAGTACAAATAGCAATCAGCCCCAGCATTTT. This sequence encodes CASSLRTSTNSNQPQHF.

The V gene is TRBV18, the J gene TRBJ2-2, with 9 bases fitting TRBD1. Germline trimming cut 8 bases from V and 3 bases from J; bases unmatched to any gene: 10. Germline lookup yields CDR1 KGHSH and CDR2 LQKENI. The CDR3 extends over 16 amino acids. The CDR3 spells CASQFGTGSDTGELFF. The DNA for the CDR3 is TGTGCCAGCCAATTTGGGACAGGGTCGGACACCGGGGAGCTGTTTTTT. Complete variable domain (other parts from reference TRBV18 and TRBJ2-2): NAGVMQNPRHLVRRRGQEARLRCSPMKGHSHVYWYRQLPEEGLKFMVYLQKENIIDESGMPKERFSAEFPKEGPSILRIQQVVRGDSAAYFCASQFGTGSDTGELFFGEGSRLTVL.

The sample holds one count of this clone. This sequence joins TRBV28 and TRBJ1-1; no definite D call. Germline V gene sequence: CDR1 MDHEN, CDR2 SYDVKM. The CDR3 is made up of 15 amino acids. Trimming cost V 6 bases and J 6 bases, with 20 bases left between them. CDR3 DNA: TGTGCCAGCAGCCGATCGCGGGTCCCAAACCCTGAAGCTTTCTTT. Translated: CASSRSRVPNPEAFF.

The chain carries TRBV5-1 and TRBJ2-3; TRBD1 is a possible D gene (5 bases). In germline, CDR1 is SGHRS, CDR2 YFSETQ. The CDR3 has 14 amino acids. Trimming removed 4 bases at V and 9 bases at J, with 18 bases between. The CDR3 bases are TGCGCCAGCAGCGTCAGGGTCGGTGGTGTAACGCAGTATTTT. This codes for CASSVRVGGVTQYF.

The chain recombines TRBV7-8 with TRBJ1-1, with D tentatively TRBD1 (5 bases). Trimming shortened V by 0 bases and J by 1 base, and 9 bases separated the two germline ends. The CDR3 sequence is 15 residues long. CDR1 is SGHVS and CDR2 is FQNEAQ in the germline V gene. The CDR3 spells CASSLALTENTEAFF. The CDR3 DNA is TGTGCCAGCAGCTTAGCCTTGACAGAGAACACTGAAGCTTTCTTT.

This chain joins TRBV7-9 and TRBJ2-3, with a possible D match to TRBD2 (6 bases). V dropped 6 bases and J dropped 2 bases, with 9 bases sitting between them. The CDR3 covers 13 residues. The germline V gene encodes CDR1 SEHNR and CDR2 FQNEAQ (reference sequence). The CDR3 nucleotides read TGTGCCAGCAGTAGCGGAAACACAGATACGCAGTATTTT. The encoded protein is CASSSGNTDTQYF.

The chain combines TRBV28 with TRBJ2-2; 11 bases match TRBD2. This CDR3 has 15 amino acids. The trim removed 5 bases at V and 4 bases at J, leaving 3 bases unmatched. The germline gives CDR1 MDHEN, CDR2 SYDVKM. The DNA of the CDR3 is TGTGCCAGCAGTGTTACTAGCGGGGGCACCGGGGAGCTGTTTTTT. As protein: CASSVTSGGTGELFF.

The chain uses TRBV5-1 and TRBJ2-5; D is perhaps TRBD2 (5 bases). Trimming left V 0 bases short and J 0 bases short, with 12 bases between. This CDR3 region has 16 residues. Looked up from germline, CDR1 is SGHRS and CDR2 is YFSETQ. The CDR3, as DNA: TGCGCCAGCAGCTTGGCGCTGGGCGGGTACCAAGAGACCCAGTACTTC. Its protein product is CASSLALGGYQETQYF.

The chain employs TRBV18 and TRBJ2-3, with TRBD2 matching over 12 bases. Germline CDR1 is KGHSH and CDR2 is LQKENI. The CDR3 is 18 residues long. Germline trimming cut 5 bases from V and 2 bases from J; bases unmatched to any gene: 11. The CDR3 sequence is CASSTLAGGPTDTDTQYF. Here the CDR3 DNA reads TGTGCCAGCTCAACCCTAGCGGGAGGGCCGACCGACACAGATACGCAGTATTTT.

This clone was found once. V and J are TRBV6-4 and TRBJ2-1; 8 bases are shared with TRBD2. Germline CDR1 and CDR2: MRHNA and SNTAGT. Germline trimming cut 0 bases from V and 8 bases from J; bases unmatched to any gene: 6. CDR3 length: 15 amino acids. CDR3 nucleotides: TGTGCCAGCAGTGACTCGGCTAGCGGGTTGCATGAGCAGTTCTTC. It encodes CASSDSASGLHEQFF.

The rearrangement links TRBV7-9 to TRBJ1-1, with 7 bases fitting TRBD1. The germline CDR1 and CDR2 sequences are SEHNR and FQNEAQ (reference sequence). V shed 4 bases and J 11 bases; nucleotides not matched to a gene: 13. CDR3 length: 14 amino acids. CDR3 sequence (DNA): TGTGCCAGCAGCTGGGACAGCCCCACCGCCCCGGCTTTCTTT. Protein: CASSWDSPTAPAFF.

The chain recombines TRBV27 with TRBJ2-1; TRBD1 aligns across 10 bases. The CDR3 spans 17 residues. CDR1 is MNHEY and CDR2 is SMNVEV in the germline V gene (reference sequence). V trimming: 7 bases; J trimming: 4 bases; junction bases outside the gene matches: 13. The chain's CDR3 is CASTWGSGQGNYNEQFF. CDR3 nucleotide sequence: TGTGCCAGCACTTGGGGTTCGGGACAGGGGAATTACAATGAGCAGTTCTTC.

The V and J genes are TRBV5-1 and TRBJ2-5, with 7 bases lining up with TRBD1. From germline, CDR1 is SGHRS and CDR2 YFSETQ. The CDR3 sequence is 15 residues long. J gave up 1 base and V 5 bases, and 8 bases lay outside the gene matches. The CDR3 region is CASRTRQGAQETQYF. CDR3 DNA: TGCGCCAGCAGAACCCGACAGGGAGCCCAAGAGACCCAGTACTTC.

This clone was seen once. The chain combines TRBV2 with TRBJ1-5; 7 nucleotides agree with TRBD1. Losses at the gene ends were 6 bases for V and 0 bases for J; bases not matched to a gene: 5. CDR1 and CDR2 from the germline V gene are SNHLY and FYNNEI. The CDR3 is made up of 15 amino acids. CDR3 sequence: CASSPDRVSNQPQHF. In nucleotides, the CDR3 is TGTGCCAGCAGCCCAGACAGGGTTAGCAATCAGCCCCAGCATTTT.

The chain is built from TRBV11-2 and TRBJ2-1; 11 bases map to TRBD2. The V and J ends lost 6 bases and 5 bases, in that order; junction bases with no gene match: 6. The CDR3 extends over 15 amino acids. The germline CDR1 and CDR2 sequences are SGHAT and FQNNGV. Here the CDR3 reads CASRRVSGRDNEQFF. Here the CDR3 DNA reads TGTGCCAGCAGACGAGTTAGCGGGAGGGACAATGAGCAGTTCTTC.

The chain uses TRBV5-4 and TRBJ2-5; tentatively, D is TRBD2 (5 bases). The CDR3 has 14 residues. V was cut by 4 bases and J by 7 bases, with 17 bases left in between. Germline V gives CDR1 SGHNT, CDR2 YYREEE (reference sequence). The DNA of the CDR3 is TGTGCCAGCAGCCTGCCGGAGCGGCTGGGGACCCAGTACTTC. Encoded protein: CASSLPERLGTQYF.

The rearrangement links TRBV15 to TRBJ2-3; D is perhaps TRBD1 (6 bases). V shed 4 bases and J shed 2 bases, with 13 bases lying between them. The V gene's germline CDR1 is LNHNV and CDR2 YYDKDF (reference sequence). CDR3 length: 15 amino acids. The CDR3 region has the DNA TGTGCCACCAGCATTGGGTGGGGGCCCACAGATACGCAGTATTTT. This codes for CATSIGWGPTDTQYF.

This clone was seen more than once but under ten times. V is TRBV4-1 and J is TRBJ2-5, with 7 positions matching TRBD2. The CDR3 extends over 16 amino acids. Germline CDR1 MGHRA, CDR2 YSYEKL. V dropped 0 bases and J dropped 5; count of bases not matched to a gene: 9. The CDR3 protein is CASSQDLEGLKETQYF. CDR3 DNA sequence: TGCGCCAGCAGCCAAGATCTTGAGGGACTAAAGGAGACCCAGTACTTC.